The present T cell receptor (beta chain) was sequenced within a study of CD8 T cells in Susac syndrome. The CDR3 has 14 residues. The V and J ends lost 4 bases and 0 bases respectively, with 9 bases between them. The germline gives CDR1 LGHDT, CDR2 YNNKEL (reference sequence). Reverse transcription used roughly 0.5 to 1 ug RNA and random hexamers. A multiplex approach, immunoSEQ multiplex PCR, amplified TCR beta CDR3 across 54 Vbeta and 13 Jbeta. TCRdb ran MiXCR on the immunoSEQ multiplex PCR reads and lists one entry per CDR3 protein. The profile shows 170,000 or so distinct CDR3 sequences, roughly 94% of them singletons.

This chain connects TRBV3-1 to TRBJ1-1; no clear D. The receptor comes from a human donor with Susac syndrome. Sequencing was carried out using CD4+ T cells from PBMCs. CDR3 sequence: CASSRRLMNTEAFF. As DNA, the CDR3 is TGTGCCAGCAGCCGCCGACTCATGAACACTGAAGCTTTCTTT.